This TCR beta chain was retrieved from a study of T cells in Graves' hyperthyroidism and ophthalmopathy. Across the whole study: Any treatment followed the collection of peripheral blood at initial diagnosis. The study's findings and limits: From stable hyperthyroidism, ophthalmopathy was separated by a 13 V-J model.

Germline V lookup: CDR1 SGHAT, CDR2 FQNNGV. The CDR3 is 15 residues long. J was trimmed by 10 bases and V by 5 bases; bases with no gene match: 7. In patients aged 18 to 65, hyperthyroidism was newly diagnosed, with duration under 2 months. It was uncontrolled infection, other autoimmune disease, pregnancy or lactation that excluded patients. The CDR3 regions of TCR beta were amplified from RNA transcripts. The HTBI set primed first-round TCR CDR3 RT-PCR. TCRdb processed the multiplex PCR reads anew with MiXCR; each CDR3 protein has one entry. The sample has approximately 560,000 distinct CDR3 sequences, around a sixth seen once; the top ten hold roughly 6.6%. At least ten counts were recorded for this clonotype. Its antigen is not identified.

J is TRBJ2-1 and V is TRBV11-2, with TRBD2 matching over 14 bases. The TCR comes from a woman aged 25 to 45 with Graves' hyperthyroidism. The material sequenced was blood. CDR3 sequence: CASSPGTSGSVEQFF. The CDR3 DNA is TGTGCCAGCAGCCCCGGGACTAGCGGGAGTGTAGAGCAGTTCTTC.